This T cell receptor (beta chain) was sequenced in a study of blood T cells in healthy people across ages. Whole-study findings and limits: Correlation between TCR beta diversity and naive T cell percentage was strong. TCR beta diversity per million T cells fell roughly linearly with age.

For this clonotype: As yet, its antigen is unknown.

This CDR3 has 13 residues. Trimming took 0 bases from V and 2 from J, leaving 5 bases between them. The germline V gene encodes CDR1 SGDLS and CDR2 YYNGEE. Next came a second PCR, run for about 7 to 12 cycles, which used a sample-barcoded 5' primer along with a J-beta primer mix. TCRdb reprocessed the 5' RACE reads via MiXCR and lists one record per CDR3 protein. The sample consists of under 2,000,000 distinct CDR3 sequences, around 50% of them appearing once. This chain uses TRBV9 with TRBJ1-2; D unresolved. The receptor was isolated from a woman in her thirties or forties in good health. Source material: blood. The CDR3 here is CASSVEQNYGYTF. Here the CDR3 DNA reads TGTGCCAGCAGCGTAGAGCAGAACTATGGCTACACCTTC.